This T cell receptor beta chain was captured by sequencing in a study of blood T cell repertoires in COVID-19. Study-level information: The analysed material was cDNA or gDNA that came from T cells, B-cell-depleted T cells, or PBMCs.

Study processing details: Estimation of nucleated cell counts was performed using reference gene primer amplification. Profiling relied on immunoSEQ multiplex PCR, and the TCRdb table lists in-frame clones only, not all of them. That table supplies the V and J calls and clone size; D and trimming were determined from the DNA. The sample has fewer than 200,000 clones; around four fifths are singletons. The CDR3 consists of 14 residues. Between the trimmed V and J ends, which lost 7 bases and 2 bases, there was a span of 12 bases. The germline CDR1 and CDR2 sequences are SGHRS and YFSETQ. Individuals aged roughly 18 to 95 years were recruited from fewer than 30 US areas.

The sequenced material came from PBMCs or T cells enriched from blood (not recorded which). The TCR comes from a woman aged 45-59 years who had recovered from COVID-19. The genes are TRBV5-1 and TRBJ2-2; possible D gene TRBD1, 6 bases. CDR3 residues: CASSGQANTGELFF. The CDR3 nucleotides are TGCGCCAGCTCGGGACAAGCTAACACCGGGGAGCTGTTTTTT.